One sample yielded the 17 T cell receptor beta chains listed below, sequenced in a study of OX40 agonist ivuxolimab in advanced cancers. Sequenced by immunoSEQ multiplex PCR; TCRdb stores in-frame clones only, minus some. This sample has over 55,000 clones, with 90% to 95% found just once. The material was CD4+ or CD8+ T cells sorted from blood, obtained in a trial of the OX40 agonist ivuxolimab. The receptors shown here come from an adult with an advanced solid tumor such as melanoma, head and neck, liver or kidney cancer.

The CDR3 nucleotides read TGTGCCAGCAGCCGACTAGCGGGAGACCATGAGCAGTTCTTC. As protein: CASSRLAGDHEQFF. The chain employs TRBV27 and TRBJ2-1; 12 bases map to TRBD2. The CDR3 consists of 14 residues. V lost 6 bases to trimming and J lost 8 bases; unmatched junction nucleotides: 5. Germline V gene sequence: CDR1 MNHEY, CDR2 SMNVEV (reference sequence).

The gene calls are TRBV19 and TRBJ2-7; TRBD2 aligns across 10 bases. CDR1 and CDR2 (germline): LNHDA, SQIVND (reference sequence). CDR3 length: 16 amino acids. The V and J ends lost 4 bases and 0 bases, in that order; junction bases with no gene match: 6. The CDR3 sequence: CASSTLAGVPSYEQYF. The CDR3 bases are TGTGCCAGTAGTACCCTAGCGGGGGTACCCTCCTACGAGCAGTACTTC.

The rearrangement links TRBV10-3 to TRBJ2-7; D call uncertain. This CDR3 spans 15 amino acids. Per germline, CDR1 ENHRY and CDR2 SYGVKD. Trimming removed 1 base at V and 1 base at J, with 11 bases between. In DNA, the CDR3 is TGTGCCATCAGTGAGTTCCCGACGGATTCCTACGAGCAGTACTTC. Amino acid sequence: CAISEFPTDSYEQYF.

CDR3 protein: CASSEASPTGWGTAFF. Written as DNA, the CDR3 is TGTGCCAGCAGTGAAGCCAGCCCGACAGGGTGGGGGACAGCTTTCTTT. The rearrangement links TRBV6-1 to TRBJ1-1; 7 nucleotides agree with TRBD1. The CDR3 totals 16 residues. V lost 0 bases, J lost 10 bases, and 14 bases stayed unmatched. CDR1 and CDR2 from the germline V gene are MNHNS and SASEGT.

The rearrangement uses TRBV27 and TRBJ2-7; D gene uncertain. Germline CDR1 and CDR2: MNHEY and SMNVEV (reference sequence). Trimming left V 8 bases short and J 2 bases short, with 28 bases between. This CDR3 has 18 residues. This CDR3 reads CASYPGGPHVRKTYEQYF. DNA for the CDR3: TGTGCCAGCTACCCTGGTGGTCCCCATGTGAGGAAAACCTACGAGCAGTACTTC.

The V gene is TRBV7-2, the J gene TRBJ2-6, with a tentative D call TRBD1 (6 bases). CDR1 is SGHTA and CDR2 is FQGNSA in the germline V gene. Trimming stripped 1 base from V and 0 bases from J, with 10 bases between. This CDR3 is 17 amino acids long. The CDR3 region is CASSLGQGSSGANVLTF. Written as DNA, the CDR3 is TGTGCCAGCAGCTTAGGCCAGGGGAGCTCTGGGGCCAACGTCCTGACTTTC.

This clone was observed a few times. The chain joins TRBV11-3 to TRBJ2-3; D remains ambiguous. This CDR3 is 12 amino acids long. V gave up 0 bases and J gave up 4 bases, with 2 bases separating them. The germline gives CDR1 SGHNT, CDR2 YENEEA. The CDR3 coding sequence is TGTGCCAGCAGCTTAGAGCCAGATACGCAGTATTTT. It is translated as CASSLEPDTQYF.

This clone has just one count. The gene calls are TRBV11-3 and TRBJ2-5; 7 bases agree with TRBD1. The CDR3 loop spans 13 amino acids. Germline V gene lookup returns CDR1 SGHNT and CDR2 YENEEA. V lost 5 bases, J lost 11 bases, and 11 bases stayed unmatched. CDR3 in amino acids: CASSRGGSSEQYF. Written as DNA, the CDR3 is TGTGCCAGCAGCCGAGGGGGCTCTAGTGAGCAGTACTTC.

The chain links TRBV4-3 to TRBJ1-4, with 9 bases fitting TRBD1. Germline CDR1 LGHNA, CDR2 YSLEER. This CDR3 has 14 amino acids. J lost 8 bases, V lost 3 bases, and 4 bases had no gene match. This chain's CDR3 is CASSQGQGAEKLFF. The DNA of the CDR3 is TGCGCCAGCAGCCAGGGACAGGGAGCGGAAAAACTGTTTTTT.

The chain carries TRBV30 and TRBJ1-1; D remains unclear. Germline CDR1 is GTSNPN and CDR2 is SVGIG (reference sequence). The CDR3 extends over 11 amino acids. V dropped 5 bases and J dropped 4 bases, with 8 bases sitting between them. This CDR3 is CAWSTATEAFF. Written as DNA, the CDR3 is TGTGCCTGGTCGACTGCCACTGAAGCTTTCTTT.

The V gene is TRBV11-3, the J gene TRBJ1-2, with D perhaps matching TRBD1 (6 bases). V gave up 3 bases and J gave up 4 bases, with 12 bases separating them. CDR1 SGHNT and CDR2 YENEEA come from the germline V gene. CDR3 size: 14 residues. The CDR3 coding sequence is TGTGCCAGCAGCTTTCAGGGGCAGGCCTATGGCTACACCTTC. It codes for CASSFQGQAYGYTF.

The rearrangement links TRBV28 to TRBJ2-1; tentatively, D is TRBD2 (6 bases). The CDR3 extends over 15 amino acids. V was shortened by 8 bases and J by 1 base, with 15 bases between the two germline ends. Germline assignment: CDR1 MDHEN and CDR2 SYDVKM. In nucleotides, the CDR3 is TGTGCCAGCGGACCTAGGAGGGCTTCCTACAATGAGCAGTTCTTC. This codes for CASGPRRASYNEQFF.

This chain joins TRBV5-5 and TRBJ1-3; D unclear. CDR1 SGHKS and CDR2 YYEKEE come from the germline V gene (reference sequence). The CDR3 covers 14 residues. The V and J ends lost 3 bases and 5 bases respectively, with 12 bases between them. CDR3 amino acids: CASSSATTRNTIYF. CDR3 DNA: TGTGCCAGCAGCTCAGCCACGACGAGAAACACCATATATTTT.

CDR3 nucleotide sequence: TGTGCCAGCAGCTTAGAGTGGGGAAACGCTGAAGCTTTCTTT. The encoded protein is CASSLEWGNAEAFF. This chain links TRBV5-5 with TRBJ1-1, with no clear D. The CDR3 is made up of 14 amino acids. V lost 2 bases, J lost 6 bases, and 14 bases lay in between. CDR1 is SGHKS and CDR2 is YYEKEE in the germline V gene (reference sequence).

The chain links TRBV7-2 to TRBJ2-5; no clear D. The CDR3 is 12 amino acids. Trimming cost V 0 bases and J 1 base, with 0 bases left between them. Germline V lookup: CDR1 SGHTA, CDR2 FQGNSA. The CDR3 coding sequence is TGTGCCAGCAGCTTAGCCCAAGAGACCCAGTACTTC. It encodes CASSLAQETQYF.

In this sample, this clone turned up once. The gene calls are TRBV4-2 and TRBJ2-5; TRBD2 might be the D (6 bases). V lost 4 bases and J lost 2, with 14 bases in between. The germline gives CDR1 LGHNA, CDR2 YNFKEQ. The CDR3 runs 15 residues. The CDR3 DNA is TGTGCCAGCAGCCGAGGTCCGGGAGCGCAAGAGACCCAGTACTTC. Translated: CASSRGPGAQETQYF.

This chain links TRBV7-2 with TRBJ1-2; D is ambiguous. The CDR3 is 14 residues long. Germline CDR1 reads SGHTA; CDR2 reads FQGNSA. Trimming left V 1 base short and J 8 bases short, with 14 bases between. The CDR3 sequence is CASSLGPENPGYTF. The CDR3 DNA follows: TGTGCCAGCAGCTTAGGCCCCGAAAACCCGGGCTACACCTTC.